Listed here are 17 T cell receptor beta chains from one sample, sequenced in a study of sequential checkpoint blockade in melanoma (dated by TCRdb to about 2019). This sample's treatment or condition label indicates: randomized to nivolumab then ipilimumab (arm A) or the reverse (arm B). Receptors were amplified or captured by the immunoSEQ multiplex PCR assay. TCRdb holds this immuneACCESS table with in-frame rearrangements only. Some clones are missing; in checked studies, unresolved V genes explain under half, and the rest has no known cause. This sample comprises about 5,100 clones, less than 20% of them detected only once. The ten largest account for over 15% of the sample. The sequencing used tumor tissue (inferred from file names), collected from a patient given nivolumab and ipilimumab in sequence. Every receptor here comes from a human donor with melanoma.

By its share, this clone is medium-sized. V usage is TRBV23-1 and J usage is TRBJ1-4; possible D gene TRBD1, 6 bases. TRBV23-1 is marked as an open reading frame, function uncertain. This CDR3 has 15 residues. Trimming took off 4 bases at V and 4 bases at J, with 13 bases between the two ends. CDR3 protein: CASSPQGSGNEKLFF. The DNA for the CDR3 is TGCGCCAGCAGTCCCCAGGGGTCAGGTAATGAAAAACTGTTTTTT.

CDR3 sequence: CASSLGQGQGTEAFF. CDR3 bases: TGCGCCAGCAGCTTGGGTCAGGGGCAGGGCACTGAAGCTTTCTTT. The rearrangement links TRBV5-1 to TRBJ1-1; tentatively, D is TRBD1 (6 bases). The V and J ends lost 0 bases and 4 bases respectively, with 13 bases between them. The germline V gene has CDR1 SGHRS and CDR2 YFSETQ. There are 15 residues in the CDR3.

This clone was counted between two and nine times. The CDR3 DNA is TGTGCCAGCAGGCCCCGGGCCCGTAGCAATCAGCCCCAGCATTTT. This encodes CASRPRARSNQPQHF. This chain uses TRBV28 with TRBJ1-5; D is unclear. The CDR3 spans 15 residues. V lost 6 bases, J lost 0 bases, and 12 bases lay in between. Per the germline V gene, CDR1 is MDHEN and CDR2 is SYDVKM.

This sequence joins TRBV29-1 and TRBJ2-3; weak D call: TRBD2 (6 bases). The CDR3 has 12 residues. Trimming stripped 4 bases from V and 4 bases from J, with 9 bases between. Per germline, CDR1 SQVTM and CDR2 ANQGSEA. As DNA, the CDR3 is TGCAGCGTTGCGGGGGTGGCAGATACGCAGTATTTT. It encodes CSVAGVADTQYF.

This clone was recorded many times. This chain uses TRBV6-8 with TRBJ1-3, with 7 bases aligning to TRBD1. Germline CDR1 reads MNHGY; CDR2 reads SAAAGT. This CDR3 is 14 amino acids long. Unmatched junction bases numbered 2, after V lost 4 bases and J lost 2 bases. The CDR3 nucleotides are TGTGCCAGCAGTTGGGACAGCACTGGAAACACCATATATTTT. This translates into CASSWDSTGNTIYF.

The chain employs TRBV6-8 and TRBJ2-1; perhaps TRBD2 as D (6 bases). Germline CDR1 MNHGY, CDR2 SAAAGT. This CDR3 is built from 13 residues. V dropped 5 bases and J dropped 9 bases, with 14 bases sitting between them. CDR3 coding DNA: TGTGCCAGCAGTGGGAACCGGGGGAGTGAGCAGTTCTTC. Protein: CASSGNRGSEQFF.

By share, this clone ranks as medium-sized. The chain combines TRBV6-8 with TRBJ1-2; 7 nucleotides align to TRBD1. Germline V gene data show CDR1 as MNHGY and CDR2 as SAAAGT. J was trimmed by 2 bases and V by 5 bases; bases with no gene match: 5. CDR3 length: 14 amino acids. The CDR3 protein is CASSPPTGNYGYTF. As DNA, the CDR3 is TGTGCCAGCAGTCCTCCGACAGGGAACTATGGCTACACCTTC.

This clone was counted a few times. J is TRBJ2-7 and V is TRBV6-8; 7 bases agree with TRBD1. The J segment lost 6 bases and the V segment lost 7 bases, leaving 9 bases of the junction unmatched. This CDR3 region has 13 residues. Germline V lookup: CDR1 MNHGY, CDR2 SAAAGT. The CDR3 DNA is TGTGCCAGCAAGATAGGGACAGTCCGCGAGCAGTACTTC. This encodes CASKIGTVREQYF.

In its sample, this clone was seen a few times. This chain uses TRBV11-3 with TRBJ1-2; 10 bases fit TRBD1. CDR1 is SGHNT, CDR2 YENEEA, per germline. The trim removed 1 base at V and 0 bases at J, leaving 8 bases unmatched. The CDR3 runs to 18 residues. CDR3 DNA sequence: TGTGCCAGCAGCTTAGGGTTGGGGACAGGGGCGTCTAACTATGGCTACACCTTC. Translated: CASSLGLGTGASNYGYTF.

This clone was counted many times. The CDR3 protein is CASSDGWGNQPQHF. The CDR3 bases are TGTGCCAGCAGCGACGGGTGGGGCAATCAGCCCCAGCATTTT. The V call is TRBV6-8, the J call TRBJ1-5; D not certain. V gave up 6 bases and J gave up 2 bases, with 11 bases separating them. Germline-derived CDR1 and CDR2 are MNHGY and SAAAGT. The CDR3 is 14 amino acids.

The chain has TRBV6-8 and TRBJ1-4, with 8 bases aligning to TRBD1. V dropped 6 bases and J dropped 8; count of bases not matched to a gene: 11. CDR3 size: 15 residues. CDR1 is MNHGY and CDR2 is SAAAGT in the germline V gene. The CDR3 DNA sequence: TGTGCCAGCAGCCCCAGGGGGCGGGTTAAGGAAAAACTGTTTTTT. Protein sequence: CASSPRGRVKEKLFF.

This clone was counted at least ten times. The genes are TRBV11-3 and TRBJ2-3; TRBD2 matches at 14 bases. The CDR3 consists of 15 residues. Germline V CDR1 and CDR2: SGHNT, YENEEA. V dropped 5 bases and J dropped 12; count of bases not matched to a gene: 10. CDR3 residues: CASSPGTSGGTSQYF. Here the CDR3 DNA reads TGTGCCAGCAGCCCAGGGACTAGCGGGGGCACATCACAGTATTTT.

CDR3 protein: CASSRFAGRANYGYTF. The CDR3 region has the DNA TGTGCCAGCAGCCGCTTCGCGGGGAGAGCTAACTATGGCTACACCTTC. The chain is built from TRBV28 and TRBJ1-2; unclear D gene. Between the trimmed V and J ends, which lost 6 bases and 0 bases, there was a span of 17 bases. The length of the CDR3 is 16 residues. Germline V gives CDR1 MDHEN, CDR2 SYDVKM.

This clone was seen a few times. V and J are TRBV5-1 and TRBJ1-1; TRBD1 aligns across 9 bases. Looked up from germline, CDR1 is SGHRS and CDR2 is YFSETQ. The V segment lost 4 bases and the J segment 4 bases; nucleotides outside the gene matches: 5. CDR3 length: 14 amino acids. The CDR3 sequence is CASSPTTGGTEAFF. The CDR3 nucleotides read TGCGCCAGCAGCCCGACGACAGGGGGCACTGAAGCTTTCTTT.

In its sample, this clone was seen a few times. This chain uses TRBV11-3 with TRBJ1-3; no clear D gene. V shed 5 bases and J shed 4 bases, with 15 bases lying between them. The germline CDR1 and CDR2 sequences are SGHNT and YENEEA. This CDR3 contains 15 residues. The CDR3 DNA follows: TGTGCCAGCAGCGAACAGTTATATACCGGAAACACCATATATTTT. This encodes CASSEQLYTGNTIYF.

The genes are TRBV18 and TRBJ2-3; D is uncertain. This CDR3 is 15 amino acids long. The germline V and J ends were trimmed by 3 bases and 2 bases, with 12 bases remaining between them. Germline CDR1 is KGHSH and CDR2 is LQKENI. The CDR3 loop reads CASSPPSRNTDTQYF. The CDR3 DNA follows: TGTGCCAGCTCACCCCCCTCGCGGAACACAGATACGCAGTATTTT.

V usage is TRBV9 and J usage is TRBJ2-7; D may be TRBD2 (6 bases). The CDR3 has 12 amino acids. Germline V gene sequence: CDR1 SGDLS, CDR2 YYNGEE. Deletions cut 5 bases from V and 12 bases from J, with 18 bases between. The CDR3 loop is CASSTSGGILYF. CDR3 in DNA: TGTGCCAGCAGTACCTCAGGAGGGATTTTGTACTTC.